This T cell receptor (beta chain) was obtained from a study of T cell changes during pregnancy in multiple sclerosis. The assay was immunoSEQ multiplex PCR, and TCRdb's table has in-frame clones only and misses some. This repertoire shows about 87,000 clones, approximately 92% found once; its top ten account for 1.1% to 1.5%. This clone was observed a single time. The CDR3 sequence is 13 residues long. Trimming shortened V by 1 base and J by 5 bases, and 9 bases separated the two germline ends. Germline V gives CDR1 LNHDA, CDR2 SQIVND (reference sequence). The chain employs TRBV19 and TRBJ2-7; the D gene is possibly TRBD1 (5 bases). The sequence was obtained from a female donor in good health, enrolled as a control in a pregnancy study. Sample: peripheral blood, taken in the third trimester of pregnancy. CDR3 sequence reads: CASSIGGFNEQYF. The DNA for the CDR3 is TGTGCCAGTAGTATAGGGGGCTTTAACGAGCAGTACTTC.